Sequencing of this T cell receptor beta chain was carried out in a study of cytomegalovirus exposure and HLA in healthy donors. V shed 7 bases, J shed 0 bases, and the junction held 1 base outside the gene matches. Looked up from germline, CDR1 is SEHNR and CDR2 is FQNEAQ (reference sequence). This CDR3 has 13 residues. The PCR contained 60 Vbeta and 13 Jbeta primers. Assay: immunoSEQ multiplex PCR; the TCRdb copy retains only in-frame clones and omits some. The data hold 200,000 to 250,000 clones, with over 65% observed a single time. The sequence came from a man in his late teens or twenties in good health and CMV-seronegative. This chain connects TRBV7-9 to TRBJ2-7, with 9 nucleotides matching TRBD1. Sequencing used PBMCs. CDR3: CASMGQGSYEQYF. DNA for the CDR3: TGTGCCAGCATGGGACAGGGCTCCTACGAGCAGTACTTC.